The following is a TCR beta chain sequence with its context. Its antigen is currently unknown. Germline V CDR1 and CDR2: DFQATT, SNEGSKA (reference sequence). The CDR3 runs to 8 residues. Culture lasted about ten days before CD4+ T cell isolation. Among the vaccine recipients, none had a prior SARS-CoV-2 infection, and nucleocapsid antibodies were negative. Assay used: immunoSEQ multiplex PCR; TCRdb lists only in-frame clones, some missing. This table holds over 45,000 clones, 60% to 85% found once. This sample is part of a study of vaccination effects on CD4 cells after COVID-19. Study-wide findings and caveats: No early post-infection timepoints were available in the study, which also included few convalescent patients.

This chain links TRBV20-1 with TRBJ2-1; 9 bases agree with TRBD2. The sequences come from CD4+ T cells from PBMCs cultured without peptide, collected before COVID-19 vaccination. This receptor was identified in a human donor who received a COVID-19 vaccine. The CDR3 sequence is CSAGGWFF. CDR3 in DNA: TGCAGCGCGGGGGGGTGGTTCTTC.